This TCR beta chain was observed in a study of T cell changes during pregnancy in multiple sclerosis. The repertoire was sequenced with immunoSEQ multiplex PCR; TCRdb's copy has only in-frame clones and lacks some. The sample carries some 39,000 clones, around 92% recorded once. The CDR3 covers 12 residues. Trimming removed 2 bases at V and 1 base at J, with 2 bases between. Germline CDR1 and CDR2: MDHEN and SYDVKM. This chain connects TRBV28 to TRBJ1-1; D unresolved. Sequencing used PBMCs (not recorded whether the cells were cultured). The sequence derives from a female donor with multiple sclerosis, enrolled in a pregnancy study. Here the CDR3 DNA reads TGTGCCAGCAGTTTACAGAACACTGAAGCTTTCTTT. Translation gives CASSLQNTEAFF.